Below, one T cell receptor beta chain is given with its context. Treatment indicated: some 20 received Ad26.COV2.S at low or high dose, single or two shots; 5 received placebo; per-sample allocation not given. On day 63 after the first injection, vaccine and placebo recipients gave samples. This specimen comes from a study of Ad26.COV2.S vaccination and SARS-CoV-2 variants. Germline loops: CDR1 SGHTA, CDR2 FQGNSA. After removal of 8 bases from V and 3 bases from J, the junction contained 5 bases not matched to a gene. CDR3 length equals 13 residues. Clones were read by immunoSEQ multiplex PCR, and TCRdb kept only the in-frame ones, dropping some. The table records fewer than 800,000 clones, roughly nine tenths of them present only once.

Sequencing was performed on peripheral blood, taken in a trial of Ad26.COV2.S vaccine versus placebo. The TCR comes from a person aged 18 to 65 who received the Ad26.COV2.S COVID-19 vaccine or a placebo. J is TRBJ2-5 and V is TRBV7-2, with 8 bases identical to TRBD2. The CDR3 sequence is CASATGGEETQYF. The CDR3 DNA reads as TGTGCCAGCGCCACGGGGGGGGAAGAGACCCAGTACTTC.